The clone carrying this T cell receptor beta chain has at least ten counts. The antigen is not known. MiXCR, run by TCRdb on the 5' RACE reads, gives a single entry per CDR3 protein. Among some 630,000 distinct CDR3 sequences listed, roughly 7.2% were seen once. This specimen belongs to a study of identical twins. Broader study findings: Researchers reported excess low generation probability among twin-shared out-of-frame alpha sequences. Zero-insertion findings could be partly confounded by invariant cells (MAIT and iNKT cells).

Germline V CDR1 and CDR2: SGHRS, YFSETQ. This CDR3 spans 15 amino acids. V lost 2 bases to trimming and J lost 2 bases, with 13 bases between them. The same specimen was also included in a second study, on yellow fever vaccine responses in identical twins.

This receptor was taken from a woman younger than 30 in good health. The sample consisted of PBMCs. The chain links TRBV5-1 to TRBJ2-5, with D possibly being TRBD1 (6 bases). CDR3 amino acids: CASSFDDRRQETQYF. CDR3 nucleotides: TGCGCCAGCAGCTTCGATGACAGGAGGCAAGAGACCCAGTACTTC. Using reference TRBV5-1 and TRBJ2-5 for the parts outside the CDR3, the full variable domain is KAGVTQTPRYLIKTRGQQVTLSCSPISGHRSVSWYQQTPGQGLQFLFEYFSETQRNKGNFPGRFSGRQFSNSRSEMNVSTLELGDSALYLCASSFDDRRQETQYFGPGTRLLVL.